These T cell receptor beta chains were read from a single sample in a study of T-cell reconstitution after alpha-beta-depleted transplantation in children. Each CDR3 protein gets one entry after TCRdb re-called the PCR reads with MiXCR. Among over 200,000 distinct CDR3 sequences listed, approximately 17% were seen once. The input for sequencing was PBMCs, mostly from graft donor cells, taken 360 days after TCRalphabeta/CD19-depleted stem cell transplant. All receptors derive from a male patient aged 2-10 years who had a stem cell transplant for acute lymphoblastic leukemia, so the T cells may come from the graft donor. Both conserved end residues are part of each CDR3. The D gene is left open where the match is weak. Clone sizes are given selectively: once, few, many, or a class where the clone is expanded.

D: NA; V: TRBV7-2; size: NA; J: TRBJ1-1; DNA: TGTGCCAGCAGCTTAGCTGGGGGGCCCCAAGCTTTCTTT; CDR3: CASSLAGGPQAFF
D: TRBD2; V: TRBV29-1; size: few; J: TRBJ2-1; DNA: TGCAGCGTTGAAGAGGGGCGGACTAGCACTTACAATGAGCAGTTCTTC; CDR3: CSVEEGRTSTYNEQFF
D: NA; V: TRBV12-3/TRBV12-4; size: many; J: TRBJ2-7; DNA: TGTGCCAGCAGTCCACCCGTATCGGACTTTACCTACGAGCAGTACTTC; CDR3: CASSPPVSDFTYEQYF
D: NA; V: TRBV29-1; size: NA; J: TRBJ2-5; DNA: TGCAGCGTTGAAACCAGCCAAGAGACCCAGTACTTC; CDR3: CSVETSQETQYF
D: NA; V: TRBV7-2; size: NA; J: TRBJ2-1; DNA: TGTGCCAGCAGCTTGGGTTTGGGGAATGAGCAGTTCTTC; CDR3: CASSLGLGNEQFF
D: NA; V: TRBV7-2; size: NA; J: TRBJ1-5; DNA: TGTGCCAGCAGCTCCAACAGAATGCCCCAGCATTTT; CDR3: CASSSNRMPQHF
D: TRBD1; V: TRBV6-5; size: NA; J: TRBJ1-6; DNA: TGTGCCAGCAGTTACCACGGACAGGGGATCAGTTCACCCCTCCACTTT; CDR3: CASSYHGQGISSPLHF
D: NA; V: TRBV29-1; size: few; J: TRBJ1-3; DNA: TGCAGCGTTGAATTTCGCTCTGGAAACACCATATATTTT; CDR3: CSVEFRSGNTIYF
D: NA; V: TRBV7-2; size: NA; J: TRBJ2-1; DNA: TGTGCCAGCAGCTTACTAGTTCTGATCGACAATGAGCAGTTCTTC; CDR3: CASSLLVLIDNEQFF
D: NA; V: TRBV10-3; size: many; J: TRBJ2-1; DNA: TGTGCCATCAGTGAGTCACGACTAGAGCACGATGAGCAGTTCTTC; CDR3: CAISESRLEHDEQFF
D: NA; V: TRBV20-1; size: NA; J: TRBJ2-2; DNA: TGCAGTGCTAGAGCCGACAAGAACACCGGGGAGCTGTTTTTT; CDR3: CSARADKNTGELFF
D: NA; V: TRBV5-1; size: NA; J: TRBJ2-5; DNA: TGCGCCAGCAGCTTGGGTCAGACTGTCGAGACCCAGTACTTC; CDR3: CASSLGQTVETQYF
D: NA; V: TRBV7-9; size: few; J: TRBJ2-3; DNA: TGTGCCAGCAGCCCAAGGGGGTGGGCTCGCACAGATACGCAGTATTTT; CDR3: CASSPRGWARTDTQYF
D: NA; V: TRBV7-2; size: NA; J: TRBJ2-3; DNA: TGTGCCAGCAGCACTAATCGGGGACGGGCAGATACGCAGTATTTT; CDR3: CASSTNRGRADTQYF
D: TRBD1; V: TRBV5-1; size: few; J: TRBJ1-4; DNA: TGCGCCAGCAGCTGGGAGGACAGGGTTGAAAAACTGTTTTTT; CDR3: CASSWEDRVEKLFF
D: NA; V: TRBV6-5; size: few; J: TRBJ2-3; DNA: TGTGCCAGCAGTTTAGGGAGCGGGACAGATACGCAGTATTTT; CDR3: CASSLGSGTDTQYF
D: TRBD1; V: TRBV30; size: few; J: TRBJ1-2; DNA: TGTGCCGGGACAGGGGATACCTATGGCTACACCTTC; CDR3: CAGTGDTYGYTF
D: TRBD2; V: TRBV29-1; size: few; J: TRBJ2-5; DNA: TGCAGCGTGACTAGCGGGGGACACCAACAAGAGACCCAGTACTTC; CDR3: CSVTSGGHQQETQYF
D: TRBD2; V: TRBV19; size: NA; J: TRBJ2-1; DNA: TGTGCCAGTAGTTCAGGGACTAGCGAGTACAATGAGCAGTTCTTC; CDR3: CASSSGTSEYNEQFF
D: NA; V: TRBV5-1; size: NA; J: TRBJ2-1; DNA: TGCGCCAGCAGCTTCAGGGCGGCCCCTAATTATGAGCAGTTCTTC; CDR3: CASSFRAAPNYEQFF
D: NA; V: TRBV6-2/TRBV6-3; size: NA; J: TRBJ1-1; DNA: TGTGCCAGCAGCCCCGAGTGGGGGTGGAACACTGAAGCTTTCTTT; CDR3: CASSPEWGWNTEAFF
D: TRBD1; V: TRBV12-3/TRBV12-4; size: NA; J: TRBJ1-2; DNA: TGTGCCAGCAGTCCAACCCGGGACAGGAATAACTATGGCTACACCTTC; CDR3: CASSPTRDRNNYGYTF
D: NA; V: TRBV12-3/TRBV12-4; size: NA; J: TRBJ2-2; DNA: TGTGCCAGCTTGGTAACGGGCGTCGGGGAGCTGTTTTTT; CDR3: CASLVTGVGELFF
D: NA; V: TRBV12-3/TRBV12-4; size: NA; J: TRBJ2-3; DNA: TGTGCCAGCAGGCCCCAGGGAAGTATCGGAGATACGCAGTATTTT; CDR3: CASRPQGSIGDTQYF
D: TRBD2; V: TRBV12-3/TRBV12-4; size: few; J: TRBJ2-2; DNA: TGTGCCAGCAGTCCCGGGACTAGCGGGTTCGGGGAGCTGTTTTTT; CDR3: CASSPGTSGFGELFF
D: NA; V: TRBV12-3/TRBV12-4; size: NA; J: TRBJ2-7; DNA: TGTGCCAGCAGTTCATTGGCAGTGGACTACGAGCAGTACTTC; CDR3: CASSSLAVDYEQYF
D: NA; V: TRBV11-2; size: NA; J: TRBJ2-1; DNA: TGTGCCAGCAGCTATAGCCCAGCTTCCTACAATGAGCAGTTCTTC; CDR3: CASSYSPASYNEQFF
D: NA; V: TRBV12-3/TRBV12-4; size: NA; J: TRBJ2-6; DNA: TGTGCCAGCAGCCCTAGAATCTCTGGGGCCAACGTCCTGACTTTC; CDR3: CASSPRISGANVLTF
D: TRBD1; V: TRBV6-1; size: NA; J: TRBJ2-1; DNA: TGTGCCAGCAGTGAAAGGTGGGACAGCTACTACAATGAGCAGTTCTTC; CDR3: CASSERWDSYYNEQFF
D: NA; V: TRBV20-1; size: NA; J: TRBJ2-3; DNA: TGCAGTGCTATAGCGGTGGGCACAGATACGCAGTATTTT; CDR3: CSAIAVGTDTQYF
D: NA; V: TRBV6-2/TRBV6-3; size: few; J: TRBJ2-7; DNA: TGTGCCAGCAGTTACTCAACAGGGAGTGTGGCGGACTACGAGCAGTACTTC; CDR3: CASSYSTGSVADYEQYF
D: TRBD1; V: TRBV6-5; size: NA; J: TRBJ2-5; DNA: TGTGCCAGCAGTTACTCGGGACAGGTGTACCAAGAGACCCAGTACTTC; CDR3: CASSYSGQVYQETQYF
D: TRBD2; V: TRBV7-9; size: few; J: TRBJ2-5; DNA: TGTGCCAGCAGCCTCAGAGTGGGACTAGCGTTGGAGACCCAGTACTTC; CDR3: CASSLRVGLALETQYF
D: NA; V: TRBV7-2; size: NA; J: TRBJ1-1; DNA: TGTGCCAGCAGCTTAGAGGCAGGAGTTAGGTTCTTT; CDR3: CASSLEAGVRFF
D: TRBD1; V: TRBV4-2; size: few; J: TRBJ2-7; DNA: TGTGCCAGCAGCCAAGATCCTATGGGACAGGGATTTTGGTTTAAGTACGAGCAGTACTTC; CDR3: CASSQDPMGQGFWFKYEQYF
D: NA; V: TRBV5-1; size: NA; J: TRBJ2-3; DNA: TGCGCCAGCAGTATCAGGTCTAGCACAGATACGCAGTATTTT; CDR3: CASSIRSSTDTQYF
D: TRBD1; V: TRBV15; size: NA; J: TRBJ1-5; DNA: TGTGCCACCAGCAGGAATACAGGGGGGACTGCTTATAGCAATCAGCCCCAGCATTTT; CDR3: CATSRNTGGTAYSNQPQHF
D: NA; V: TRBV12-3/TRBV12-4; size: many; J: TRBJ2-7; DNA: TGTGCCAGCAGTTTAGGCGGGCTCTACGAGCAGTACTTC; CDR3: CASSLGGLYEQYF
D: TRBD1; V: TRBV20-1; size: NA; J: TRBJ2-7; DNA: TGCAGTGCTTACACCCAGACAGGGTTAAGCTACGAGCAGTACTTC; CDR3: CSAYTQTGLSYEQYF
D: TRBD1; V: TRBV4-2; size: few; J: TRBJ1-4; DNA: TGTGCCAGCAGCCAAGATCACGGACAGGGGGCGGGAAAACTGTTTTTT; CDR3: CASSQDHGQGAGKLFF
D: TRBD1; V: TRBV6-2/TRBV6-3; size: few; J: TRBJ1-1; DNA: TGTGCCAGCAGTTATTCCGGGACAGGGAGATATACTGAAGCTTTCTTT; CDR3: CASSYSGTGRYTEAFF
D: NA; V: TRBV10-3; size: NA; J: TRBJ2-1; DNA: TGTGCCATCAGTGAGTCTCCTACGGTGAATGAGCAGTTCTTC; CDR3: CAISESPTVNEQFF
D: TRBD2; V: TRBV4-2; size: NA; J: TRBJ2-1; DNA: TGTGCCAGCAGCCGGGGACTAGCGGGGCCCGGGAGCTCCTACAATGAGCAGTTCTTC; CDR3: CASSRGLAGPGSSYNEQFF
D: NA; V: TRBV20-1; size: few; J: TRBJ1-4; DNA: TGCAGTGCTATCGGGATCCACTATGAAAAACTGTTTTTT; CDR3: CSAIGIHYEKLFF
D: NA; V: TRBV18; size: few; J: TRBJ2-3; DNA: TGTGCCAGCTCACCGATTCAGGGGCGGAGCACAGATACGCAGTATTTT; CDR3: CASSPIQGRSTDTQYF
D: TRBD1; V: TRBV5-1; size: NA; J: TRBJ2-7; DNA: TGCGCCAGCAGCTCCGACAGGGGATTCAACGAGCAGTACTTC; CDR3: CASSSDRGFNEQYF
D: TRBD2; V: TRBV6-2/TRBV6-3; size: many; J: TRBJ2-7; DNA: TGTGCCAGCGGGAGGGCCGAGCAGTACTTC; CDR3: CASGRAEQYF
D: NA; V: TRBV15; size: few; J: TRBJ1-1; DNA: TGTGCCACCAGCAGAGATCGGGTGGACATGAACACTGAAGCTTTCTTT; CDR3: CATSRDRVDMNTEAFF
D: NA; V: TRBV29-1; size: few; J: TRBJ2-5; DNA: TGCAGCGTTGGGGTAGTAGAGACCCAGTACTTC; CDR3: CSVGVVETQYF
D: TRBD1; V: TRBV29-1; size: few; J: TRBJ1-1; DNA: TGCAGCGTCCGACAGGGGTGGGGCACTGAAGCTTTCTTT; CDR3: CSVRQGWGTEAFF
D: NA; V: TRBV7-2; size: NA; J: TRBJ2-3; DNA: TGTGCCAGCAGCTTTTCTGAGGATACGCAGTATTTT; CDR3: CASSFSEDTQYF
D: NA; V: TRBV19; size: NA; J: TRBJ1-1; DNA: TGTGCCGGTGCAGTAAGTGCCAACACTGAAGCTTTCTTT; CDR3: CAGAVSANTEAFF
D: NA; V: TRBV20-1; size: NA; J: TRBJ1-1; DNA: TGCAGTGCTACCCAGGGGAATGAAGCTTTCTTT; CDR3: CSATQGNEAFF
D: TRBD2; V: TRBV10-3; size: NA; J: TRBJ2-3; DNA: TGTGCCATCAGTGAACGGGGGGGCACAGATACGCAGTATTTT; CDR3: CAISERGGTDTQYF
D: TRBD1; V: TRBV15; size: NA; J: TRBJ2-7; DNA: TGTGCCACCAGCGGCGGGACAGGGCCCTTTTGGCAGTACTTC; CDR3: CATSGGTGPFWQYF
D: TRBD1; V: TRBV12-3/TRBV12-4; size: many; J: TRBJ1-5; DNA: TGTGCCAGCAGTCCGCGGACAGGGAACGAAGGTCAGCCCCAGCATTTT; CDR3: CASSPRTGNEGQPQHF
D: TRBD2; V: TRBV3-1; size: many; J: TRBJ2-3; DNA: TGTGCCAGCAGCCAGGCTAGCGGGGGGGGGATTACGCAGTATTTT; CDR3: CASSQASGGGITQYF
D: TRBD1; V: TRBV6-2/TRBV6-3; size: NA; J: TRBJ2-3; DNA: TGTGCCAGCATACGGGACAGGGGGTCCACAGATACGCAGTATTTT; CDR3: CASIRDRGSTDTQYF
D: NA; V: TRBV15; size: few; J: TRBJ2-1; DNA: TGTGCCACCAGCAGAGGGTCGCAGGACGAAGAGCAGTTCTTC; CDR3: CATSRGSQDEEQFF
D: NA; V: TRBV6-5; size: few; J: TRBJ1-1; DNA: TGTGCCAGCAGTTACGATGGGTTAACTGAAGCTTTCTTT; CDR3: CASSYDGLTEAFF